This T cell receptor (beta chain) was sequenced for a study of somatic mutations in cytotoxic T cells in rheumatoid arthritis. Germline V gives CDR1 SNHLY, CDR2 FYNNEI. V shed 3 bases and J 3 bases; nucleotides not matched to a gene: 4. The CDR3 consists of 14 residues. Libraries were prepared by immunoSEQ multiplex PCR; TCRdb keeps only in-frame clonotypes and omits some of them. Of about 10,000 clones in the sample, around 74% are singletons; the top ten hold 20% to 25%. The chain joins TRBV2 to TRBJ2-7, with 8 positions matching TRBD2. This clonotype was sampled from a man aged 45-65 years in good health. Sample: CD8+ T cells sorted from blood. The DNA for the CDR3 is TGTGCCAGCAGTGACCCGACTAGCGACTACGAGCAGTACTTC. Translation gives CASSDPTSDYEQYF.